This T cell receptor (beta chain) was documented in a study of chemoradiotherapy in HPV16-positive cancers. Worth noting for this clone: No antigen is known for it.

Profiled with immunoSEQ multiplex PCR; TCRdb holds only in-frame clones, not every one. This sample has approximately 58,000 clones, with about 88% found just once. Study findings and constraints: In HPV16-positive patients, HPV-responsive T-cell expansion tracked better recurrence-free survival.

The TCR sequence derives from a human donor with HPV-associated anogenital cancer. Sequences were derived from blood, sampled from a patient who underwent chemoradiotherapy.

The DNA for the CDR3 is TGTGCCAGCAGCCAGCCCGGGACCGTGGGTGGCTACACCTTC. Translating gives CASSQPGTVGGYTF. The rearrangement joins TRBV4-2 to TRBJ1-2, with D maybe TRBD1 (5 bases). The V gene's germline CDR1 is LGHNA and CDR2 YNFKEQ. The ends were cut back, 3 bases at V and 7 bases at J, with 15 bases in the middle. This CDR3 has 14 residues.